These 9 T cell receptor beta chains were all obtained from the same sample, sequenced in a study of blood T cells in healthy people across ages. Primers used in a second PCR of about 7 to 12 cycles were a sample-barcoded 5' primer and a J-beta primer mix. TCRdb redid the calling of the 5' RACE reads with MiXCR, one entry per CDR3 protein. The table lists over 1,500,000 distinct CDR3 sequences, roughly 52% of them singletons. The sample was blood. These receptors all stem from a woman aged 40 to 50 in good health.

This chain joins TRBV2 and TRBJ1-6; D may be TRBD1 (5 bases). The CDR3 has 15 amino acids. From germline, CDR1 is SNHLY and CDR2 FYNNEI. The V end lost 8 bases, the J end lost 0 bases, and 11 bases lay between the germline ends. The CDR3 DNA follows: TGTGCCAGCCTGGGGGGGAGCTCCTATAATTCACCCCTCCACTTT. This codes for CASLGGSSYNSPLHF.

This clonotype appeared a few times. The J gene is TRBJ2-3, the V gene TRBV11-2; tentative D call: TRBD2 (6 bases). The V gene's germline CDR1 is SGHAT and CDR2 FQNNGV. The CDR3 sequence is 15 residues long. V was shortened by 3 bases and J by 1 base, with 11 bases between the two germline ends. The CDR3 DNA is TGTGCCAGCAGCTTTTTCGCTAGCGGCACAGATACGCAGTATTTT. Protein sequence: CASSFFASGTDTQYF.

The V call is TRBV5-1, the J call TRBJ2-5, with 7 bases matching TRBD1. CDR1 and CDR2 (germline): SGHRS, YFSETQ. Unmatched junction bases numbered 3, after V lost 1 base and J lost 0 bases. This CDR3 has 15 residues. The CDR3 reads CASSLMGQYQETQYF. The CDR3 DNA follows: TGCGCCAGCAGCTTGATGGGACAGTACCAAGAGACCCAGTACTTC.

The sample holds a few counts of this clonotype. The chain uses TRBV2 and TRBJ2-3; possibly TRBD2 for D (5 bases). There are 15 residues in the CDR3. Germline V gene sequence: CDR1 SNHLY, CDR2 FYNNEI. V lost 5 bases and J lost 2, with 14 bases in between. The CDR3 DNA sequence: TGTGCCAGCAGTTTCTCTAGCACTTTCACAGATACGCAGTATTTT. Amino acids: CASSFSSTFTDTQYF.

J is TRBJ2-1 and V is TRBV6-5; D ambiguous. Trimming stripped 10 bases from V and 7 bases from J, with 23 bases between. CDR3 length equals 15 residues. CDR1 and CDR2 from the germline V gene are MNHEY and SVGAGI. The CDR3 DNA reads TGTGCCACAACCTCCCAAGATTTCGCTGGGAATGAGCAGTTCTTC. Translation: CATTSQDFAGNEQFF.

This clonotype was found a few times. The V gene is TRBV7-9, the J gene TRBJ2-5, with D possibly matching TRBD2 (6 bases). Trimming took 3 bases from V and 2 from J, leaving 19 bases between them. The CDR3 length is 17 residues. The V gene's germline CDR1 is SEHNR and CDR2 FQNEAQ (reference sequence). Written as DNA, the CDR3 is TGTGCCAGCAGCTTCTTAGACCCATCGGGGACTCAAGAGACCCAGTACTTC. Translated: CASSFLDPSGTQETQYF.

The sample holds a few counts of this clonotype. CDR3 DNA: TGCAGTGCTCCGAGAGGAGGGCAGGGCCCCTACGAGCAGTACTTC. This codes for CSAPRGGQGPYEQYF. The chain carries TRBV20-1 and TRBJ2-4; maybe TRBD2 (6 bases). The J call may be faulty, since TRBJ2-7 better matches the DNA end. The germline V gene has CDR1 DFQATT and CDR2 SNEGSKA (reference sequence). This CDR3 is built from 15 residues.

This sequence joins TRBV20-1 and TRBJ2-3; the match to TRBD2 covers 9 bases. Germline V gene sequence: CDR1 DFQATT, CDR2 SNEGSKA (reference sequence). The CDR3 covers 14 residues. V was clipped by 3 bases and J by 4 bases; unmatched bases: 5. CDR3 loop: CSARPSGDPDTQYF. The CDR3 bases are TGCAGTGCTAGGCCTAGCGGGGATCCAGATACGCAGTATTTT.

V is TRBV29-1 and J is TRBJ1-5; 7 bases agree with TRBD1. The CDR3 totals 13 residues. V lost 4 bases to trimming and J lost 2 bases; unmatched junction nucleotides: 2. Germline lookup yields CDR1 SQVTM and CDR2 ANQGSEA. For the CDR3, the DNA is TGCAGCGTTGGTGGACAGGGCAATCAGCCCCAGCATTTT. Its protein product is CSVGGQGNQPQHF.